These 14 T cell receptor beta chains were sequenced from one sample in a study of early T cells in non-severe SARS-CoV-2 infection (TCRdb year 2021). The library was obtained by 5' RACE. For sequencing, a NextSeq 500 was employed. The public reads were reanalyzed by TCRdb: fastp trimming at Q25, MiXCR alignment, in-frame beta chains only. CDR3 protein duplicates are merged, each entry listing the most common genes and DNA. This sample holds roughly 120,000 distinct CDR3 sequences; around 13% were observed only once. The top ten hold 3.5% to 4% of the sample. The source was whole blood, collected at baseline. The origin of the receptors is an adult who was a healthcare worker with PCR-confirmed SARS-CoV-2 infection or an uninfected control (not recorded which).

This clonotype was detected a few times. V and J are TRBV28 and TRBJ2-7; D call uncertain. The CDR3 sequence is 15 residues long. V dropped 5 bases and J dropped 4 bases, with 18 bases sitting between them. Germline V gene sequence: CDR1 MDHEN, CDR2 SYDVKM. The CDR3 here is CASSPLVSLGYEQYF. The CDR3 DNA reads as TGTGCCAGCAGTCCCCTTGTTTCCCTGGGTTACGAGCAGTACTTC.

The table lists this clonotype with many counts. The chain couples TRBV7-6 to TRBJ2-2; 10 bases align to TRBD2. Germline V gives CDR1 SGHVS, CDR2 FNYEAQ. This CDR3 has 15 amino acids. Trimming took 5 bases from V and 6 from J; bases not matched to a gene: 6. The CDR3 sequence: CASSPSGGAAGELFF. The CDR3 nucleotides are TGTGCCAGCAGCCCCAGCGGGGGGGCCGCCGGGGAGCTGTTTTTT.

The chain has TRBV6-4 and TRBJ1-6, with D possibly matching TRBD1 (5 bases). Germline CDR1 and CDR2: MRHNA and SNTAGT. The germline V and J ends were trimmed by 6 bases and 6 bases, with 15 bases remaining between them. CDR3 size: 15 residues. CDR3 sequence: CASRDDSRLNSPLHF. The CDR3 DNA reads TGTGCCAGCAGGGATGACAGTAGACTTAATTCACCCCTCCACTTT.

This CDR3 reads CASSLRGTVSYEQYF. CDR3 coding DNA: TGTGCCAGCAGTTTAAGGGGGACGGTATCCTACGAGCAGTACTTC. This chain connects TRBV28 to TRBJ2-7; tentative D call: TRBD1 (6 bases). The CDR3 covers 15 residues. Germline V gene sequence: CDR1 MDHEN, CDR2 SYDVKM. Deletions cut 2 bases from V and 1 base from J, with 12 bases between.

The chain has TRBV5-5 and TRBJ2-7; D gene uncertain. The V gene lost 0 bases and the J gene lost 0 bases, with 7 bases spanning the gap. In germline, CDR1 is SGHKS, CDR2 YYEKEE (reference sequence). The CDR3 extends over 14 amino acids. The CDR3 DNA reads TGTGCCAGCAGCTTGGGTACATTCTCCTACGAGCAGTACTTC. Amino acid sequence: CASSLGTFSYEQYF.

In its sample, this clonotype was seen many times. The chain has TRBV5-1 and TRBJ2-3; TRBD1 matches at 8 bases. The V gene's germline CDR1 is SGHRS and CDR2 YFSETQ. The CDR3 consists of 16 residues. Trimming at V came to 4 bases and at J to 1 base, leaving 8 bases not matched to a gene. CDR3 sequence: CASSMSRTGRTDTQYF. CDR3 nucleotides: TGCGCCAGCAGCATGAGCAGGACAGGGCGCACAGATACGCAGTATTTT.

The CDR3 DNA follows: TGTGCCAGCAATCGGCGGGAGTCGAATGAGCAGTTCTTC. Translation: CASNRRESNEQFF. The gene calls are TRBV28 and TRBJ2-1; 7 positions match TRBD2. With 7 bases clipped from V and 7 bases from J, the junction kept 7 bases outside the gene matches. Germline CDR1 is MDHEN and CDR2 is SYDVKM. This CDR3 is built from 13 residues.

The chain couples TRBV7-9 to TRBJ2-6; a possible D gene is TRBD2 (6 bases). Deletions cut 0 bases from V and 1 base from J, with 10 bases between. The CDR3 sequence is 17 residues long. Per germline, CDR1 SEHNR and CDR2 FQNEAQ (reference sequence). The CDR3 loop reads CASSLAGLRSGANVLTF. DNA for the CDR3: TGTGCCAGCAGCTTAGCGGGACTGCGATCTGGGGCCAACGTCCTGACTTTC.

The rearrangement links TRBV20-1 to TRBJ1-5; 9 bases agree with TRBD1. The germline V gene encodes CDR1 DFQATT and CDR2 SNEGSKA (reference sequence). V trimming: 7 bases; J trimming: 6 bases; junction bases outside the gene matches: 10. This CDR3 is 14 amino acids long. CDR3 sequence: CSVPDRGKSQPQHF. Written as DNA, the CDR3 is TGCAGTGTCCCGGACAGGGGAAAGAGTCAGCCCCAGCATTTT.

This clonotype has only a few counts. Here the CDR3 reads CASRGGPNTDTQYF. As DNA, the CDR3 is TGTGCCAGTAGAGGCGGGCCAAACACAGATACGCAGTATTTT. The V call is TRBV19, the J call TRBJ2-3, with D possibly being TRBD2 (5 bases). Germline CDR1 and CDR2: LNHDA and SQIVND (reference sequence). The CDR3 contains 14 residues. Trimming left V 6 bases short and J 2 bases short, with 12 bases between.

This clonotype was counted a few times. This chain connects TRBV20-1 to TRBJ1-1, with 8 bases identical to TRBD1. Trimming removed 0 bases from V and 5 bases from J; junction bases left unmatched: 8. Germline V gene lookup returns CDR1 DFQATT and CDR2 SNEGSKA (reference sequence). The CDR3 sequence is 15 residues long. The DNA for the CDR3 is TGCAGTGCTAGAGACTCCAGGGGGCGCCGGACTGAAGCTTTCTTT. It specifies CSARDSRGRRTEAFF.

This chain uses TRBV12-3 or TRBV12-4 with TRBJ1-4, with no clear D. The CDR3 has 17 amino acids. Trimming shortened V by 6 bases and J by 0 bases, and 17 bases separated the two germline ends. The CDR3 coding sequence is TGTGCCAGCAGCCCATCTTACCGGAGAGCAACTAATGAAAAACTGTTTTTT. Amino acid sequence: CASSPSYRRATNEKLFF.

V gene TRBV29-1 combines with J gene TRBJ2-1, with D tentatively TRBD1 (6 bases). This CDR3 comprises 14 residues. With 7 bases removed from V and 2 bases from J, the gap between germline ends came to 15 bases. The germline gives CDR1 SQVTM, CDR2 ANQGSEA. CDR3 protein: CSGKNRDTYNEQFF. DNA of the CDR3: TGCAGCGGAAAAAACAGGGATACCTACAATGAGCAGTTCTTC.

This clonotype turned up a few times. CDR3 DNA: TGTGCCACCAGCGGCCGGGACAGGGCCTATGGCTACACCTTC. Amino acid sequence: CATSGRDRAYGYTF. This chain connects TRBV24-1 to TRBJ1-2, with TRBD1 matching 9 bases. Germline CDR1 reads KGHDR; CDR2 reads SFDVKD. V lost 7 bases to trimming and J lost 4 bases; unmatched junction nucleotides: 6. There are 14 residues in the CDR3.